This TCR beta chain was captured by sequencing in a study of T-cell reconstitution after alpha-beta-depleted transplantation in children. Germline assignment: CDR1 MNHEY and CDR2 SVGEGT. After removal of 2 bases from V and 7 bases from J, the junction contained 9 bases not matched to a gene. CDR3 length equals 16 residues. A library of TCRbeta sequences, prepared with unique molecular identifiers, was generated. TCRdb recomputed calls from the PCR reads with MiXCR, one row per CDR3 protein. Of hundreds of thousands of distinct CDR3 sequences in the sample, under 12% were seen once. This clonotype has only one observation. Just one base apart from a much larger clone, this may be a read error. The conserved phenylalanine or tryptophan is not found at the CDR3 terminus, so this likely reflects a read error.

This chain uses TRBV6-2 or TRBV6-3 with TRBJ2-1, with 9 bases matching TRBD2. The source was PBMCs from the stem cell graft donor, collected from the stem cell graft. The TCR originated in a human donor who donated a stem cell graft to a child with acute myeloid leukemia. CDR3 amino acids: CASSYRTSGLGNEQFS. The CDR3 region has the DNA TGTGCCAGCAGTTACCGAACTAGCGGGTTGGGTAATGAGCAGTTCTCC.